This passage covers 7 T cell receptor beta chains from one sample sequenced in a study of T cells after yellow fever vaccination (dated by TCRdb to about 2019). The protocol used for the library was 5' RACE. The instrument given in TCRdb is Illumina NovaSeq 6000. The public reads were quality trimmed at Q25 with fastp and then assembled into clones with MiXCR by TCRdb, keeping productive beta chains. Merged by CDR3 protein, the rows form single entries marked with the most common genes and DNA. The sample yields 300,000 to 400,000 distinct CDR3 sequences; approximately 4.2% were counted once. The ten largest clones add up to approximately 24% of the sample. The sample's treatment or condition label is to be understood as: live attenuated yellow fever vaccine strain. The sequences come from PBMCs, collected 5 days after the yellow fever booster vaccination. The origin of the receptors is a young man who received the YFV17D yellow fever vaccine.

This clonotype has ten or more counts. The chain employs TRBV7-8 and TRBJ2-2, with 8 bases matching TRBD1. The CDR3 covers 15 residues. The V and J ends lost 4 bases and 10 bases, in that order; junction bases with no gene match: 11. The germline gives CDR1 SGHVS, CDR2 FQNEAQ. DNA for the CDR3: TGTGCCAGCAGCTCCCCAAGGACAGGGTTATTGGAGCTGTTTTTT. Translation gives CASSSPRTGLLELFF.

J is TRBJ2-1 and V is TRBV5-1; D is ambiguous. The germline CDR1 and CDR2 sequences are SGHRS and YFSETQ. The CDR3 runs to 16 residues. Trimming left V 3 bases short and J 10 bases short, with 23 bases between. The CDR3 sequence: CASSSDPVPLTAEQFF. As DNA, the CDR3 is TGCGCCAGCAGCTCGGACCCCGTACCCCTTACAGCGGAGCAGTTCTTC. Full variable domain (outside the CDR3, taken from reference TRBV5-1 and TRBJ2-1): KAGVTQTPRYLIKTRGQQVTLSCSPISGHRSVSWYQQTPGQGLQFLFEYFSETQRNKGNFPGRFSGRQFSNSRSEMNVSTLELGDSALYLCASSSDPVPLTAEQFFGPGTRLTVL.

In this sample, this clonotype turned up a few times. The chain recombines TRBV7-9 with TRBJ1-4; 9 bases fit TRBD1. The CDR3 has 15 residues. Germline V CDR1 and CDR2: SEHNR, FQNEAQ (reference sequence). The trim removed 4 bases at V and 10 bases at J, leaving 10 bases unmatched. This CDR3 reads CASSSRNRGRGKLFF. The CDR3 region has the DNA TGTGCCAGCAGCTCAAGAAACAGGGGGCGCGGAAAACTGTTTTTT. The whole variable domain, filled in from reference TRBV7-9 and TRBJ1-4, reads DTGVSQNPRHKITKRGQNVTFRCDPISEHNRLYWYRQTLGQGPEFLTYFQNEAQLEKSRLLSDRFSAERPKGSFSTLEIQRTEQGDSAMYLCASSSRNRGRGKLFFGSGTQLSVL.

The chain couples TRBV12-5 to TRBJ1-6; TRBD1 is a possible D gene (6 bases). The germline CDR1 and CDR2 sequences are LGHNT and FRNRAP. V lost 4 bases and J 4 bases, leaving 17 bases between the germline ends. There are 17 residues in the CDR3. The CDR3, as DNA: TGTGCTAGTGGTTCATCACAGGGTCTGGATTATAATTCACCCCTCCACTTT. Translating it yields CASGSSQGLDYNSPLHF.

This clonotype was seen a handful of times. V is TRBV5-5 and J is TRBJ1-1; D is unresolved. Trimming removed 4 bases from V and 10 bases from J, with 26 bases in between. Germline V gene sequence: CDR1 SGHKS, CDR2 YYEKEE (reference sequence). The CDR3 length is 16 residues. CDR3 nucleotides: TGTGCCAGCAGCCCAAAACGTCGCTCGTTAATGGAGGGAGCTTTCTTT. It specifies CASSPKRRSLMEGAFF.

This clonotype showed up just a few times. The chain links TRBV20-1 to TRBJ1-5, with D possibly matching TRBD1 (6 bases). Trimming took off 5 bases at V and 8 bases at J, with 19 bases between the two ends. Germline assignment: CDR1 DFQATT and CDR2 SNEGSKA (reference sequence). The CDR3 totals 14 residues. Here the CDR3 DNA reads TGCAGTGCTCTGACCAATAGGGACAAGGAGCCCCAGCATTTT. This codes for CSALTNRDKEPQHF.

The chain couples TRBV19 to TRBJ2-3, with 11 bases lining up with TRBD2. The V segment lost 6 bases and the J segment 3 bases; nucleotides outside the gene matches: 8. The CDR3 is 16 amino acids. The germline V gene has CDR1 LNHDA and CDR2 SQIVND (reference sequence). The CDR3 sequence: CASSPIAGGRTDTQYF. Here the CDR3 DNA reads TGTGCCAGTAGCCCCATAGCGGGGGGGCGGACAGATACGCAGTATTTT.